The 11 T cell receptor beta chains below all came from one sample that was sequenced in a study of preoperative IRX-2 immunotherapy in early breast cancer. Using immunoSEQ multiplex PCR, the repertoire was profiled, and TCRdb retains in-frame clones only, with some absent. The sample has some 29,000 clones, about 90% seen once. Treatment meaning: preoperative locoregional IRX-2 cytokine immunotherapy. This material was collected from a patient treated with IRX-2 immunotherapy. All receptors come from a human donor with breast cancer.

The chain is built from TRBV30 and TRBJ1-4; D is unclear. The V end lost 1 base, the J end lost 14 bases, and 17 bases lay between the germline ends. Germline V gives CDR1 GTSNPN, CDR2 SVGIG (reference sequence). The CDR3 loop spans 13 amino acids. The CDR3 here is CAWSEQPLSSLFF. CDR3 coding DNA: TGTGCCTGGAGTGAGCAGCCATTAAGTAGTCTGTTTTTT.

The V call is TRBV7-2, the J call TRBJ2-3; D might be TRBD2 (6 bases). The CDR3 length is 16 residues. The germline V gene encodes CDR1 SGHTA and CDR2 FQGNSA. V lost 1 base and J 1 base, leaving 12 bases between the germline ends. The DNA of the CDR3 is TGTGCCAGCAGCTTAGTAGGTAGCGGCCGCACAGATACGCAGTATTTT. Protein product: CASSLVGSGRTDTQYF.

The sample holds one count of this clone. J is TRBJ2-1 and V is TRBV11-2, with D perhaps being TRBD1 or TRBD2 (6 bases each). Between the trimmed V and J ends, which lost 0 bases and 6 bases, there was a span of 12 bases. Germline-derived CDR1 and CDR2 are SGHAT and FQNNGV. This CDR3 contains 15 residues. The CDR3 sequence is CASSLDPGGVNEQFF. CDR3 coding DNA: TGTGCCAGCAGCTTAGATCCCGGGGGCGTCAATGAGCAGTTCTTC.

The genes are TRBV6-1 and TRBJ2-2; 11 bases align to TRBD2. With 3 bases clipped from V and 3 bases from J, the junction kept 6 bases outside the gene matches. This CDR3 comprises 17 residues. The germline V gene encodes CDR1 MNHNS and CDR2 SASEGT. The CDR3 DNA sequence: TGTGCCAGCAGTGATTGGGGACTAGCGGCTGACACCGGGGAGCTGTTTTTT. This encodes CASSDWGLAADTGELFF.

The rearrangement links TRBV7-6 to TRBJ1-1; the D is unclear. The germline V gene encodes CDR1 SGHVS and CDR2 FNYEAQ. Deletions cut 7 bases from V and 2 bases from J, with 14 bases between. The CDR3 is made up of 14 amino acids. The CDR3 protein is CASTRGPKNTEAFF. Written as DNA, the CDR3 is TGTGCCAGCACCCGAGGTCCGAAAAACACTGAAGCTTTCTTT. Drawing the rest from reference TRBV7-6 and TRBJ1-1, the complete variable domain is GAGVSQSPRYKVTKRGQDVALRCDPISGHVSLYWYRQALGQGPEFLTYFNYEAQQDKSGLPNDRFSAERPEGSISTLTIQRTEQRDSAMYRCASTRGPKNTEAFFGQGTRLTVV.

The chain has TRBV27 and TRBJ2-5; D is perhaps TRBD2 (5 bases). From germline, CDR1 is MNHEY and CDR2 SMNVEV (reference sequence). The CDR3 extends over 15 amino acids. V lost 2 bases and J 2 bases, leaving 12 bases between the germline ends. The CDR3 nucleotides read TGTGCCAGCAGTTTAGTGGCGGGTTGGCAAGAGACCCAGTACTTC. It encodes CASSLVAGWQETQYF.

The chain combines TRBV19 with TRBJ2-1; 11 bases fit TRBD2. Germline V gene lookup returns CDR1 LNHDA and CDR2 SQIVND (reference sequence). The CDR3 extends over 19 amino acids. With V trimmed by 1 base and J by 8 bases, 16 bases remained unmatched. CDR3 amino acids: CASSIGVLAGGRVFYEQFF. The CDR3 DNA sequence: TGTGCCAGTAGTATAGGGGTGTTAGCGGGGGGGCGGGTCTTCTATGAGCAGTTCTTC.

The chain carries TRBV5-1 and TRBJ1-6, with TRBD1 matching over 8 bases. Germline values: CDR1 SGHRS, CDR2 YFSETQ. V shed 0 bases and J 7 bases; nucleotides not matched to a gene: 6. The CDR3 runs to 16 residues. CDR3 in DNA: TGCGCCAGCAGCTTGGATGACAGGGGCGAGAATTCACCCCTCCACTTT. Its protein product is CASSLDDRGENSPLHF.

V gene TRBV27 combines with J gene TRBJ2-3; D is perhaps TRBD1 or TRBD2 (6 bases each). With 4 bases removed from V and 0 bases from J, the gap between germline ends came to 14 bases. CDR1 is MNHEY, CDR2 SMNVEV, per germline (reference sequence). CDR3 size: 16 residues. The CDR3 DNA follows: TGTGCCAGCAGTTCAGGGGAAGGGGGGAGCACAGATACGCAGTATTTT. Residues: CASSSGEGGSTDTQYF.

This clone was seen only once. V gene TRBV4-1 combines with J gene TRBJ1-4; unclear D gene. This CDR3 comprises 14 residues. The V end lost 4 bases, the J end lost 7 bases, and 13 bases lay between the germline ends. CDR1 and CDR2 (germline): MGHRA, YSYEKL. The CDR3, as DNA: TGCGCCAGCAGCCGGCAGGTATCGAGTGAAAAACTGTTTTTT. This codes for CASSRQVSSEKLFF.

This clone has just one count. The V gene is TRBV10-3, the J gene TRBJ2-3; the match to TRBD2 covers 11 bases. CDR1 and CDR2 from the germline V gene are ENHRY and SYGVKD. The junction had 5 bases not matched to a gene; V was cut back by 10 bases and J by 2 bases. The CDR3 has 14 residues. The CDR3 is CATLAGGSTDTQYF. The DNA for the CDR3 is TGTGCCACTTTAGCGGGAGGGTCCACAGATACGCAGTATTTT.